This is a list of T cell receptor beta chains from one sample in a study of beta chain features in type 1 diabetes. Clones were sequenced by immunoSEQ multiplex PCR, and TCRdb holds only the in-frame ones, with some missing. The sample holds over 700,000 clones, 17% seen once. Sequencing input: naive CD4+ T cells from blood. Receptors originate from a woman younger than 30 in good health. The CDR3 runs from the conserved cysteine through the conserved F or W. The D gene is left open where the match is weak. Clone size is shown for a subset of rows, as once, few, many or a class of expanded clone.

CDR3 DNA	CDR3 protein	clone size	D gene	J gene	CDR3 length	V gene
TGTGCCATCAGCATGATATGGCGGGAGGGGAACACCGGGGAGCTGTTTTTT	CAISMIWREGNTGELFF	.	TRBD2	TRBJ2-2	17	TRBV10-3
TGTGCCAGCACTGCCCAGAGCTCCTACAATGAGCAGTTCTTC	CASTAQSSYNEQFF	.	.	TRBJ2-1	14	TRBV2
TGTGCCAGCAGCTTAGTAAGCGCAGATACGCAGTATTTT	CASSLVSADTQYF	.	.	TRBJ2-3	13	TRBV7-9
TGCAGCGTTGAATGGGTTCCGGGAATAAGGGGCACAGATACGCAGTATTTT	CSVEWVPGIRGTDTQYF	.	.	TRBJ2-3	17	TRBV29-1
TGTGCCAGCAGTTTAGGATTAGCCGGACTACTCTCCCACTACTACGAGCAGTACTTC	CASSLGLAGLLSHYYEQYF	.	.	TRBJ2-7	19	TRBV28
TGTGCCAGCAGTTACTCGAGTGGTACAGATACGCAGTATTTT	CASSYSSGTDTQYF	.	.	TRBJ2-3	14	TRBV6-6
TGTGCCAGCTCACCATTCATCCGTGCACAGGGGGGCTACAATGAGCAGTTCTTC	CASSPFIRAQGGYNEQFF	few	TRBD1	TRBJ2-1	18	TRBV18
TGTGCCAGCAGTTCCCGCTCCTACGAGCAGTACTTC	CASSSRSYEQYF	.	.	TRBJ2-7	12	TRBV28
TGTGCCAGCAGTTTCCGGGACAGGGTGACCGAGACCCAGTACTTC	CASSFRDRVTETQYF	.	TRBD1	TRBJ2-5	15	TRBV28
TGTGCCAGCAGCCAAGGACTAGCGGGAATCGGTACGCAGTATTTT	CASSQGLAGIGTQYF	few	TRBD2	TRBJ2-3	15	TRBV9
TGTGCCAGTAGTATCCAGGGGGGCAATCAGCCCCAGCATTTT	CASSIQGGNQPQHF	few	TRBD1	TRBJ1-5	14	TRBV19
TGTGCCAGCCAACAAACGCCCAGACAGGGGAACACTGAAGCTTTCTTT	CASQQTPRQGNTEAFF	.	TRBD1	TRBJ1-1	16	TRBV25-1
TGCAGCGTTGAAGGGGCTGCCGATTTGAGGGTGTACAATGAGCAGTTCTTC	CSVEGAADLRVYNEQFF	.	.	TRBJ2-1	17	TRBV29-1
TGTGCCAGCAGTTTACGCGGGACTAGCGGGAGAGATGAGCAGTTCTTC	CASSLRGTSGRDEQFF	.	TRBD2	TRBJ2-1	16	TRBV27
TGTGCCAGCAGCCTAGAGCCCAGGAGGGAGACCCAGTACTTC	CASSLEPRRETQYF	.	.	TRBJ2-5	14	TRBV11-2
TGTGCCATCAGCTTTAGTGATGAGCAGTTCTTC	CAISFSDEQFF	.	.	TRBJ2-1	11	TRBV10-3